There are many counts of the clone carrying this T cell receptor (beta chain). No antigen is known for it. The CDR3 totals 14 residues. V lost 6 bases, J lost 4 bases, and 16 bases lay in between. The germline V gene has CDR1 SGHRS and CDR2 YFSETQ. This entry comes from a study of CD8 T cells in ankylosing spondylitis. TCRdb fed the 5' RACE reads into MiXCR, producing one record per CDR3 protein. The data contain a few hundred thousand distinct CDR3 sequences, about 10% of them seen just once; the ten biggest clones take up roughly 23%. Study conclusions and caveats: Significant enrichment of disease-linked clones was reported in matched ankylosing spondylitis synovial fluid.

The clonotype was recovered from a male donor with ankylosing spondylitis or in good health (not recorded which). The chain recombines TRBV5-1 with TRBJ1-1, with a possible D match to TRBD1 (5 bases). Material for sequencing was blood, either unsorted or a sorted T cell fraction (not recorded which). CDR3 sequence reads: CASTPSRGTTEAFF. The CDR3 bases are TGCGCCAGCACCCCATCCCGGGGGACCACTGAAGCTTTCTTT.